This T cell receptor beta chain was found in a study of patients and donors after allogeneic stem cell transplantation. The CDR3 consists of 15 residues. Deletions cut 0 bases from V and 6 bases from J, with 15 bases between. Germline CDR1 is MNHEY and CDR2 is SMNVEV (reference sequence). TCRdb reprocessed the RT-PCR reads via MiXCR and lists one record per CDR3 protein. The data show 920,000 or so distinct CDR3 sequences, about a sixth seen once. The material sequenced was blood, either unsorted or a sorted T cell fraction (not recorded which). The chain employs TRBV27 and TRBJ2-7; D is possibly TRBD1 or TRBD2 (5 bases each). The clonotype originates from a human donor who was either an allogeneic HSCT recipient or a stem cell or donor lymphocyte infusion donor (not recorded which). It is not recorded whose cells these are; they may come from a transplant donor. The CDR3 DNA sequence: TGTGCCAGCAGTTTATCGTCGGGGCCCCACGCCGAGCAGTACTTC. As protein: CASSLSSGPHAEQYF.